What follows are 9 T cell receptor beta chains derived from one specimen sequenced in a study of follicular helper T cells after annual influenza vaccination. Here immunoSEQ multiplex PCR was the method, and the copy in TCRdb shows in-frame clones only, minus some. This table has some 15,000 clones, roughly 86% appearing once. Time point reported: 2014-2015 season, pre-vaccination. This material consisted of CXCR5- memory CD4+ T cells sorted from blood, taken on the day of influenza vaccination. The receptors shown here come from an adult who received the influenza vaccine.

The chain carries TRBV29-1 and TRBJ2-7; D possibly corresponds to TRBD2 (6 bases). The length of the CDR3 is 14 residues. The germline V and J ends were trimmed by 4 bases and 0 bases, with 13 bases remaining between them. CDR1 is SQVTM and CDR2 is ANQGSEA in the germline V gene. Here the CDR3 reads CSVGSSVSSYEQYF. In DNA, the CDR3 is TGCAGCGTTGGATCTAGCGTCTCCTCCTACGAGCAGTACTTC.

This sequence joins TRBV19 and TRBJ2-7; D is ambiguous. V lost 7 bases and J 5 bases, leaving 9 bases between the germline ends. This CDR3 contains 11 residues. CDR1 is LNHDA and CDR2 is SQIVND in the germline V gene (reference sequence). CDR3 protein: CASTHGHEQYF. As DNA, the CDR3 is TGTGCCAGTACCCATGGCCACGAGCAGTACTTC.

V and J are TRBV27 and TRBJ2-5; 10 nucleotides match TRBD2. Germline loops: CDR1 MNHEY, CDR2 SMNVEV (reference sequence). V gave up 4 bases and J gave up 5 bases; unmatched junction bases: 7. The CDR3 length is 15 residues. CDR3 in amino acids: CASSSPSGGKETQYF. CDR3 nucleotide sequence: TGTGCCAGCAGTTCCCCTAGCGGGGGCAAGGAGACCCAGTACTTC.

The chain joins TRBV18 to TRBJ1-3; tentative D call: TRBD1 (6 bases). Trimming took 2 bases from V and 2 from J, leaving 10 bases between them. In germline, CDR1 is KGHSH, CDR2 LQKENI. The CDR3 extends over 15 amino acids. CDR3 DNA: TGTGCCAGCTCACCAACAGGGACCGCTGGAAACACCATATATTTT. This codes for CASSPTGTAGNTIYF.

This clone was counted a single time. The V gene is TRBV15, the J gene TRBJ2-5; 10 nucleotides match TRBD2. V lost 5 bases, J lost 3 bases, and 3 bases stayed unmatched. The CDR3 contains 14 residues. From germline, CDR1 is LNHNV and CDR2 YYDKDF (reference sequence). The CDR3 nucleotides are TGTGCCACCAGCGTACTAGCGGGGAAAGAGACCCAGTACTTC. This translates into CATSVLAGKETQYF.

V and J are TRBV11-2 and TRBJ2-2; 8 bases are shared with TRBD1. The CDR3 totals 13 residues. The V gene end was trimmed by 4 bases and the J gene end by 7 bases; junction bases not matched to a gene: 2. Germline V CDR1 and CDR2: SGHAT, FQNNGV. The CDR3 DNA reads TGTGCCAGCAGCTCCGGGACAGGCGGGGAGCTGTTTTTT. Its protein is CASSSGTGGELFF.

About this clone itself: Since no conserved phenylalanine or tryptophan closes the CDR3, a read error is the likely cause. The DNA is left out, because the CDR3 cannot be placed on it with certainty; the CDR3 is given as TCRdb lists it. The chain has TRBV5-1 and TRBJ1-4. Germline CDR1 SGHRS, CDR2 YFSETQ. Both ends counted, the CDR3 spans 8 residues. The CDR3 reads CASSLESA.

This chain connects TRBV7-2 to TRBJ1-4; D gene uncertain. The CDR3 sequence is 14 residues long. V lost 2 bases and J 6 bases, leaving 10 bases between the germline ends. In germline, CDR1 is SGHTA, CDR2 FQGNSA. CDR3 protein: CASSLTRADEKLFF. For the CDR3, the DNA is TGTGCCAGCAGCTTAACCCGGGCGGATGAAAAACTGTTTTTT.

The genes are TRBV6-6 and TRBJ1-1; possible D gene TRBD1, 6 bases. Germline CDR1 reads MNHNY; CDR2 reads SVGAGI (reference sequence). Trimming cost V 7 bases and J 3 bases, with 18 bases left between them. This CDR3 spans 15 amino acids. The CDR3 loop is CASTYEGGGYTEAFF. The CDR3 bases are TGTGCCAGCACCTACGAAGGAGGGGGGTACACTGAAGCTTTCTTT.